This record looks at one T cell receptor beta chain sequence and its context. The sample originates from a study of T cell repertoires in aging, cancer and after chemotherapy. Overall study context: Patients with glioblastoma brain tumors were sampled before and after temozolomide-based therapy.

The template was genomic DNA from peripheral blood, not RNA. A mixed TRB-A/B primer pool amplified rearranged TRB by multiplex touch-down PCR. TCRdb reanalysed the multiplex PCR reads using MiXCR and keeps one entry per CDR3 protein. The sample has roughly 2,500 distinct CDR3 sequences; around two fifths are singletons. Sequenced input: blood. The clonotype comes from a human donor with a solid tumor.

CDR3 sequence: CASHSGTANTGELFF. In nucleotides, the CDR3 is TGCGCCAGCCACTCAGGGACAGCGAACACCGGGGAGCTGTTTTTT. The chain has TRBV5-1 and TRBJ2-2; 7 positions agree with TRBD1. Germline V gene lookup returns CDR1 SGHRS and CDR2 YFSETQ. V lost 7 bases and J lost 0; bases outside the gene matches: 6. The CDR3 has 15 residues. The full variable domain, rest sourced from reference TRBV5-1 and TRBJ2-2, is KAGVTQTPRYLIKTRGQQVTLSCSPISGHRSVSWYQQTPGQGLQFLFEYFSETQRNKGNFPGRFSGRQFSNSRSEMNVSTLELGDSALYLCASHSGTANTGELFFGEGSRLTVL.